This T cell receptor beta chain stems from a study of blood T cells in healthy people across ages. General study findings and limits: Per million T cells, TCR beta diversity dropped about linearly as age rose.

A second PCR of about 7 to 12 cycles used a sample-barcoded 5' primer and a J-beta primer mix. With 12 random nucleotides, a template-switch adaptor tagged each individual cDNA molecule. TCRdb re-analysed the 5' RACE reads in MiXCR, keeping a single row per CDR3 protein. This table holds 1.5 million to 2 million distinct CDR3 sequences, roughly 27% found once. From germline, CDR1 is ENHRY and CDR2 SYGVKD. V lost 6 bases and J lost 6; bases outside the gene matches: 11. CDR3 length: 15 amino acids. In the case of this clonotype: Its target is unknown.

Sequencing input: blood. The chain couples TRBV10-3 to TRBJ2-1; 7 bases map to TRBD1. The clonotype comes from a woman in her thirties in good health. The CDR3 DNA sequence: TGTGCCATCAGCCAGACCGAGACAGGGAGCAATGAGCAGTTCTTC. This gives the protein CAISQTETGSNEQFF.